This T cell receptor beta chain came from a study of tumor-infiltrating lymphocytes in localized non-small cell lung cancer. At the level of the study: Some samples were collected after neoadjuvant chemotherapy; smokers, never-smokers and several histologies were included. From each patient, both tumor and uninvolved lung, non-adjacent to tumor, were sampled.

Study results and caveats: Technical variation could not be separated from intratumor heterogeneity here. IM1 and IM2 tumors showed no difference in T-cell fraction.

Measured with immunoSEQ multiplex PCR; TCRdb has only the in-frame clones, and not every one. The sample has 13,000 to 15,000 clones, roughly 75% seen once; the top ten hold around 20%. This clone is labeled medium-sized. As yet, its antigen is unknown. This receptor was identified in a human donor with non-small cell lung cancer. The sequencing input was uninvolved lung tissue not adjacent to the tumor.

The CDR3 DNA is TGTGCCAGCAGCCGTGAGGGGCTCCCCAACAATGAGCAGTTCTTC. It encodes CASSREGLPNNEQFF. This rearrangement joins TRBV5-4 to TRBJ2-1; D possibly uses TRBD1 or TRBD2 (5 bases each). Germline assignment: CDR1 SGHNT and CDR2 YYREEE (reference sequence). The CDR3 runs 15 residues. V was shortened by 4 bases and J by 5 bases, with 16 bases between the two germline ends.